Detailed here is one T cell receptor (beta chain). Its recognized antigen is unknown. No quality values exist for individual bases; no much larger clone is one base distant. Regulatory T cells were purified from blood as CD4+CD25-high CD127-low cells before genomic DNA extraction. Several healthy control donors were used as the comparison group for repertoire analyses. This specimen belongs to a study of regulatory and conventional T cells in RAG deficiency (dated by TCRdb to about 2017). The study in broad terms: To compare the diversity and composition of the repertoires of Treg, conventional CD4+ and CD8+ T cells between RAG-deficient patients and healthy controls, the study applied high-throughput TCR beta sequencing. General study outcomes and caveats: Compared with controls, Omenn syndrome and CID/AS patients had roughly 98-fold fewer unique TCR beta sequences in Treg cells, but only approximately 10-fold fewer in the other subsets. In Omenn syndrome patients, sorted CD25-high CD127-low cells may represent peripherally activated cells rather than bona fide Treg cells. Shorter CDR3 lengths were found in all patient T-cell subsets, and >85% Treg-Tconv repertoire overlap at nucleotide and amino acid level was observed in Omenn syndrome patients. For some subjects, some analyses of T-cell subsets were not performed. Compared with control T-cell subpopulations, RAG-deficient patients had much lower Shannon entropy and higher Simpson indices.

The CDR3 goes from the cysteine to the phenylalanine over 13 residues. Only the CDR3 part of the read is kept: 39 bases, read in frame from the first base. V trim: 3 bases; J trim: 7 bases; unmatched bases: 5. Sequences SEHNR (CDR1) and FQNEAQ (CDR2) are obtained from the germline V gene (reference sequence). Library creation used the immunoSEQ multiplex PCR assay. Rearranged TCR beta chain products were amplified from the genomic DNA of sorted T-cell subsets and were then sequenced. Per the authors' processing: Repertoire diversity of productive TCR beta rearrangements was quantified using Shannon entropy and Simpson indices. To gauge clonal expansion, the frequencies of the 100 most abundant productive TCR beta clonotypes among total reads were added together. The TRB repertoires were scored with a self-reactivity index that is based on amino acid usage at CDR3beta positions 6 and 7. Two-way ANOVA was used for repertoire analyses, and Student t or Mann-Whitney tests were used for flow cytometric analyses. TCRdb took this table from immuneACCESS and kept in-frame rearrangements with V and J called. Such tables lack part of the clones; where checked against another copy, unresolved V genes explain under half of the gap, and the rest is unexplained. For V, J and clone size, that table is used; D and trimming come from the DNA. This sample comprises roughly 19,000 clones, approximately 90% of them detected only once. The leading ten clones occupy almost 1.5% of the sample.

This same sample was also part of a study on regulatory T cells. The second paper further reports: The multiplex PCR used 52 forward TRBV primers and 13 reverse TRBJ primers, with assay-based and computational corrections for amplification bias. Restricted unique TRB V-J pairs and skewed V and J gene usage were observed in patient repertoires, most markedly in regulatory T cells. T-cell receptor beta repertoires of sorted regulatory, conventional CD4+ and CD8+ T cells were compared between CD3G-deficient patients and healthy controls. Peripheral blood mononuclear cells were isolated by Ficoll density separation. Rearranged TRB loci were amplified from genomic DNA by multiplex PCR within the immunoSEQ assay. An Illumina HiSeq platform was used to sequence the TRB amplicons. Custom algorithms error-filtered the raw sequences and aligned them to reference gene sequences, after which the immunoSEQ online tools were used for analysis. Frequencies of productive and nonproductive TRB rearrangements were evaluated among both unique and total sequences. Group comparisons used t tests, Mann-Whitney tests or two-way ANOVA run in Prism software.

This sequence was found in a human donor in good health. Sequencing was done on a sample of Tregs sorted from blood. The chain joins TRBV7-9 to TRBJ2-7, with TRBD2 matching 8 junction bases. The nucleotides read TGTGCCAGCAGCTTCCGGGGGGGGCGTGAGCAGTACTTC. Protein translation: CASSFRGGREQYF. With all but the CDR3 taken from the reference TRBV7-9 and TRBJ2-7 genes, the full variable domain is: DTGVSQNPRHKITKRGQNVTFRCDPISEHNRLYWYRQTLGQGPEFLTYFQNEAQLEKSRLLSDRFSAERPKGSFSTLEIQRTEQGDSAMYLCASSFRGGREQYFGPGTRLTVT.